The rows below give T cell receptor beta chains drawn from one sample of a study of OX40 agonist ivuxolimab in advanced cancers. The table came from immunoSEQ multiplex PCR; TCRdb's copy has only in-frame clones and leaves some out. Here the sample spans 75,000 to 90,000 clones, roughly nine tenths being singletons. This specimen was CD4+ or CD8+ T cells sorted from blood, taken in a trial of the OX40 agonist ivuxolimab. Every receptor here comes from an adult with an advanced solid tumor such as melanoma, head and neck, liver or kidney cancer. Both conserved end residues are part of each CDR3.

>TRBV5-4|TRBJ2-3
CASSSTTGTSTDTQYF
>TRBV28|TRBJ2-7
CASSLMAGEQYF
>TRBV11-2|TRBJ2-3
CASSQTGRTDTQYF
>TRBV27|TRBJ2-7
CASWRRGGRGYEQYF
>TRBV6-6|TRBJ2-5
CASSYEAGGYQETQYF
>TRBV19|TRBJ1-2
CASSIGPRGYTF
>TRBV2|TRBJ1-4
CASSGIVGRAGLFF
>TRBV6-5|TRBJ1-1
CASSYSAGNTEAFF
>TRBV7-8|TRBJ2-7
CASSFAEGDEQYF
>TRBV30|TRBJ1-1
CAWSPGPGTEAFF